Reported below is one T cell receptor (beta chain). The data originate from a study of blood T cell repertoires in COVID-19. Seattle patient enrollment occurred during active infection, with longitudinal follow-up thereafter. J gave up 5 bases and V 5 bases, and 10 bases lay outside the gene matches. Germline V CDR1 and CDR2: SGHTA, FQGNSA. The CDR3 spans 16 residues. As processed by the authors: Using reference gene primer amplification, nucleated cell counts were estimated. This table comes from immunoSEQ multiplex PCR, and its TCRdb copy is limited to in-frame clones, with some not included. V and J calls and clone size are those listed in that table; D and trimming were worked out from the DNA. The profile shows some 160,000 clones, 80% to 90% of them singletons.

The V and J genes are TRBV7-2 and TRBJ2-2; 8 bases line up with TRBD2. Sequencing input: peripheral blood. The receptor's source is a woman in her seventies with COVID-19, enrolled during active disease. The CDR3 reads CASSTRAGAGTGELFF. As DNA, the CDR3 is TGTGCCAGCAGCACACGAGCGGGGGCGGGGACCGGGGAGCTGTTTTTT.